One sample yielded the 10 T cell receptor beta chains listed below, sequenced in a study of control samples from healthy donors and cancer patients. Only in-frame clones appear in the TCRdb table, and some are missing; sequencing was by immunoSEQ multiplex PCR. The data hold about 130,000 clones, with 85% to 95% observed a single time. The sequenced sample consisted of PBMCs. The receptor set was obtained from a man in his sixties with colorectal cancer.

The rearrangement uses TRBV28 and TRBJ1-3; D gene ambiguous. Trimming removed 8 bases at V and 0 bases at J, with 11 bases between. The germline V gene has CDR1 MDHEN and CDR2 SYDVKM. This CDR3 spans 14 amino acids. CDR3 sequence: CASLRGSSGNTIYF. As DNA, the CDR3 is TGTGCCAGCCTACGGGGAAGCTCTGGAAACACCATATATTTT.

The chain carries TRBV6-5 and TRBJ1-2; no firm D call. This CDR3 has 13 residues. The germline V and J ends were trimmed by 7 bases and 5 bases, with 14 bases remaining between them. Germline values: CDR1 MNHEY, CDR2 SVGAGI. CDR3 nucleotide sequence: TGTGCCAGCAATTTAGTTCCGGAGTATGGCTACACCTTC. As protein: CASNLVPEYGYTF.

The CDR3 DNA follows: TGTGCCAGCAGCCAAGATGGCCAGGAGCCCCAGCATTTT. This codes for CASSQDGQEPQHF. The V gene is TRBV4-2, the J gene TRBJ1-5; D remains ambiguous. This CDR3 is 13 amino acids long. CDR1 LGHNA and CDR2 YNFKEQ come from the germline V gene. The V end was cut by 0 bases, the J end by 8 bases, with 8 bases between.

The chain is built from TRBV6-5 and TRBJ1-2; TRBD1 agrees at 7 bases. The CDR3 is 13 amino acids. V lost 6 bases to trimming and J lost 2 bases; unmatched junction nucleotides: 3. The V gene's germline CDR1 is MNHEY and CDR2 SVGAGI. The chain's CDR3 is CASSVTGNYGYTF. CDR3 nucleotide sequence: TGTGCCAGCAGCGTGACAGGGAACTATGGCTACACCTTC.

The gene calls are TRBV28 and TRBJ1-1; D remains unclear. Trimming stripped 4 bases from V and 1 base from J, with 10 bases between. The CDR3 is 14 residues long. Germline lookup yields CDR1 MDHEN and CDR2 SYDVKM. The CDR3 nucleotides read TGTGCCAGCAGTTATACTCCGGGGAACACTGAAGCTTTCTTT. Its translation is CASSYTPGNTEAFF.

V gene TRBV19 combines with J gene TRBJ1-6; D is uncertain. Germline CDR1 reads LNHDA; CDR2 reads SQIVND (reference sequence). The CDR3 has 12 amino acids. CDR3 sequence: CASRSGNSPLHF. Written as DNA, the CDR3 is TGTGCGTCACGGTCGGGGAATTCACCCCTCCACTTT.

The chain uses TRBV4-3 and TRBJ1-6; D is perhaps TRBD1 (6 bases). Trimming stripped 0 bases from V and 2 bases from J, with 11 bases between. Germline lookup yields CDR1 LGHNA and CDR2 YSLEER. This CDR3 has 17 amino acids. CDR3 loop: CASSQDPQGPYNSPLHF. CDR3 nucleotide sequence: TGCGCCAGCAGCCAAGATCCCCAGGGGCCCTATAATTCACCCCTCCACTTT.

The CDR3 DNA reads as TGCGCCAGCAGACAGGCGCGACACACTGAAGCTTTCTTT. This codes for CASRQARHTEAFF. V and J are TRBV10-2 and TRBJ1-1; a weak D match, TRBD1 (5 bases). The CDR3 totals 13 residues. The germline gives CDR1 WSHSY, CDR2 SAAADI. Trimming removed 6 bases at V and 3 bases at J, with 11 bases between.

The chain recombines TRBV24-1 with TRBJ2-5; possible D gene TRBD1, 5 bases. From germline, CDR1 is KGHDR and CDR2 SFDVKD. Trimming removed 5 bases from V and 5 bases from J, with 14 bases in between. This CDR3 is built from 14 residues. For the CDR3, the DNA is TGTGCCACCAGTGCCTCTGACAGCCCCGAGACCCAGTACTTC. Protein sequence: CATSASDSPETQYF.

This clone was seen once. The chain combines TRBV5-1 with TRBJ1-2; a weak D match, TRBD1 (5 bases). CDR1 and CDR2 (germline): SGHRS, YFSETQ. V was clipped by 2 bases and J by 0 bases, with 11 bases between them. The CDR3 extends over 15 amino acids. The CDR3 sequence: CASSFWGETNYGYTF. The CDR3, as DNA: TGCGCCAGCAGCTTTTGGGGGGAAACTAACTATGGCTACACCTTC.